These T cell receptor beta chains were read from a single sample in a study of T cells in Graves' hyperthyroidism and ophthalmopathy. One entry per CDR3 protein results from TCRdb running MiXCR on the multiplex PCR reads. This table holds under 550,000 distinct CDR3 sequences, roughly 13% found once. Sequenced material: blood. The receptors derive from a woman between 18 and 29 years old with Graves' hyperthyroidism. CDR3s include the opening cysteine and the closing phenylalanine or tryptophan. The order of the fields is J gene, V gene, D gene, clone size, CDR3 DNA, CDR3 protein. The D gene is left open where the match is weak. The size field is filled for only some rows; it gives once, few, many or a size class.

>TRBJ2-2|TRBV6-1|.|few
TGTGCCAGAGTGCACACCGGGGAGCTGTTTTTT
CARVHTGELFF
>TRBJ2-5|TRBV27|TRBD2|few
TGTGCCAGCAGTTTATCTGCGGGAGGCGGGGAGACCCAGTACTTC
CASSLSAGGGETQYF
>TRBJ1-2|TRBV29-1|.|.
TGCAGCGTATGGGACCCTATCTCGTATGGCTACACCTTC
CSVWDPISYGYTF
>TRBJ1-2|TRBV9|TRBD1|.
TGTGCCAGCAGCGCCGCCACAGGGGTTCGTGGCTACACCTTC
CASSAATGVRGYTF
>TRBJ2-5|TRBV30|.|many
TGTGCCTGGAGTCCATGGGGGGTCTGGGAGACCCAGTACTTC
CAWSPWGVWETQYF
>TRBJ2-5|TRBV10-3|TRBD2|many
TGTGCCATCAGCCGACTAGCGGGAGGAAGCCAAGAGACCCAGTACTTC
CAISRLAGGSQETQYF
>TRBJ1-3|TRBV20-1|.|.
TGCAGTGCTGCTGGAAACACCATATATTTT
CSAAGNTIYF
>TRBJ2-1|TRBV11-3|TRBD2|many
TGTGCCAGCAGCTGGGGGGGGAGCGGCGAGCAGTTCTTC
CASSWGGSGEQFF
>TRBJ2-1|TRBV27|TRBD1|many
TGTGCCAGCAGCCTGGACAGGGGGAAGTACAATGAGCAGTTCTTC
CASSLDRGKYNEQFF
>TRBJ1-2|TRBV15|TRBD1|many
TGTGCCACCAGCAGAGGACAGGGCGTAGTGGATGGCTACACCTTC
CATSRGQGVVDGYTF
>TRBJ2-7|TRBV29-1|TRBD2|.
TGCAGCGTTGCGGGACTAGCGGGTCCCTACGAGCAGTACTTC
CSVAGLAGPYEQYF
>TRBJ2-5|TRBV2|TRBD1|many
TGTGCCAGCAGCGCCGGGACAGTGCCTTACCAAGAGACCCAGTACTTC
CASSAGTVPYQETQYF
>TRBJ2-7|TRBV27|TRBD1|many
TGTGCCAGCAGTTTATCGGGACAGGGGGCCGTCTACGAGCAGTACTTC
CASSLSGQGAVYEQYF
>TRBJ2-1|TRBV14|.|many
TGTGCCAGCAGCCAGACCCAACTAGCTAATGAGCAGTTCTTC
CASSQTQLANEQFF
>TRBJ1-1|TRBV6-1|.|many
TGTGCCAGCAGTTACGCGAGGGTGGGAGGGGGCACTGAAGCTTTCTTT
CASSYARVGGGTEAFF
>TRBJ2-1|TRBV6-2/TRBV6-3|TRBD2|few
TGTGCCAGCAGTTACCTAGCGGGAACCTACAATGAGCAGTTCTTC
CASSYLAGTYNEQFF